One sample yielded the 18 T cell receptor beta chains listed below, sequenced in a study of shared clonotypes between healthy human individuals. The data were produced by immunoSEQ multiplex PCR, yet TCRdb's version contains in-frame clones alone and is incomplete. The table lists about 2 million clones, roughly 94% of them singletons. The sequenced material came from naive CD4+ T cells sorted from blood. Specified subset: CD45RA+ positively selected. The receptors were sampled from a man aged 18 to 35 in good health.

V gene TRBV7-2 combines with J gene TRBJ2-1; TRBD2 matches 10 bases. Germline-derived CDR1 and CDR2 are SGHTA and FQGNSA. The V and J ends lost 3 bases and 8 bases, in that order; junction bases with no gene match: 7. CDR3 length equals 15 residues. CDR3: CASSFESSGSYEQFF. The CDR3 DNA reads TGTGCCAGCAGCTTCGAGTCTAGCGGGAGCTATGAGCAGTTCTTC.

A word on this clone: The same CDR3 arises from other DNA sequences in this sample as well. This chain connects TRBV15 to TRBJ2-2; D gene ambiguous. CDR3 length: 11 amino acids. The germline gives CDR1 LNHNV, CDR2 YYDKDF (reference sequence). V was cut by 6 bases and J by 8 bases, with 7 bases left in between. The CDR3 nucleotides read TGTGCCACCAGTAGAACAGGGGAGCTGTTTTTT. It translates to CATSRTGELFF.

J is TRBJ2-7 and V is TRBV10-3; 10 positions agree with TRBD2. After removal of 6 bases from V and 1 base from J, the junction contained 9 bases not matched to a gene. The CDR3 length is 16 residues. Germline CDR1 and CDR2: ENHRY and SYGVKD. In DNA, the CDR3 is TGTGCCATCAGCGCCTACCTAGCGGGAGCTTCCTACGAGCAGTACTTC. Its protein is CAISAYLAGASYEQYF.

The rearrangement uses TRBV30 and TRBJ1-3; D gene ambiguous. CDR3 length equals 12 residues. The V gene lost 3 bases and the J gene lost 1 base, with 4 bases spanning the gap. Germline assignment: CDR1 GTSNPN and CDR2 SVGIG (reference sequence). CDR3 bases: TGTGCCTGGAGAACGTCTGGAAACACCATATATTTT. Protein: CAWRTSGNTIYF. Variable domain in full (rest from reference TRBV30 and TRBJ1-3): SQTIHQWPATLVQPVGSPLSLECTVEGTSNPNLYWYRQAAGRGLQLLFYSVGIGQISSEVPQNLSASRPQDRQFILSSKKLLLSDSGFYLCAWRTSGNTIYFGEGSWLTVV.

The gene calls are TRBV5-5 and TRBJ2-7, with D possibly being TRBD1 or TRBD2 (6 bases each). The CDR3 has 15 residues. Germline CDR1 is SGHKS and CDR2 is YYEKEE (reference sequence). The V end lost 3 bases, the J end lost 2 bases, and 15 bases lay between the germline ends. DNA of the CDR3: TGTGCCAGCAGCTGGGGGGCGACCAGCCCCTACGAGCAGTACTTC. It codes for CASSWGATSPYEQYF.

As DNA, the CDR3 is TGCGCCAGCAGTCCAAGTCTAGCGGGAGGGAAAGAGACCCAGTACTTC. Protein sequence: CASSPSLAGGKETQYF. V is TRBV10-1 and J is TRBJ2-5; 12 bases fit TRBD2. From germline, CDR1 is WNHNN and CDR2 SYGVQD (reference sequence). V shed 5 bases and J 3 bases; nucleotides not matched to a gene: 7. The length of the CDR3 is 16 residues.

This clone turned up a few times. The chain carries TRBV6-6 and TRBJ1-6; D gene unclear. The CDR3 is 12 amino acids. V shed 11 bases and J shed 7 bases, with 12 bases lying between them. CDR1 MNHNY and CDR2 SVGAGI come from the germline V gene (reference sequence). The chain's CDR3 is CASKSGNSPLHF. In DNA, the CDR3 is TGTGCCTCGAAGTCCGGGAATTCACCCCTCCACTTT.

The chain joins TRBV18 to TRBJ1-1; D is uncertain. The CDR3 has 16 amino acids. Germline-derived CDR1 and CDR2 are KGHSH and LQKENI. V lost 0 bases and J 0 bases, leaving 11 bases between the germline ends. The CDR3 sequence: CASSPPPDTMNTEAFF. CDR3 in DNA: TGTGCCAGCTCACCACCGCCAGATACAATGAACACTGAAGCTTTCTTT.

V and J are TRBV6-6 and TRBJ2-2; unclear D gene. Germline V gene sequence: CDR1 MNHNY, CDR2 SVGAGI (reference sequence). Deletions cut 2 bases from V and 4 bases from J, with 8 bases between. The CDR3 has 14 residues. The CDR3 sequence is CASSYRSSTGELFF. CDR3 in DNA: TGTGCCAGCAGTTACCGGAGTTCCACCGGGGAGCTGTTTTTT.

This chain links TRBV9 with TRBJ2-2, with 8 bases identical to TRBD1. Germline V gives CDR1 SGDLS, CDR2 YYNGEE. This CDR3 is built from 15 residues. The junction had 1 base not matched to a gene; V was cut back by 1 base and J by 2 bases. For the CDR3, the DNA is TGTGCCAGCAGCGTACCAGGGGGCAACACCGGGGAGCTGTTTTTT. It codes for CASSVPGGNTGELFF.

This chain links TRBV4-1 with TRBJ2-5; TRBD2 might be the D (6 bases). This CDR3 contains 15 residues. V lost 1 base, J lost 4 bases, and 13 bases lay in between. CDR1 is MGHRA, CDR2 YSYEKL, per germline. This CDR3 is CASSQVSTRSETQYF. DNA for the CDR3: TGCGCCAGCAGCCAAGTTTCGACTAGATCAGAGACCCAGTACTTC.

The gene calls are TRBV18 and TRBJ2-1; D could derive from TRBD1 or TRBD2 (5 bases each). V lost 0 bases and J 4 bases, leaving 10 bases between the germline ends. Germline CDR1 KGHSH, CDR2 LQKENI. The CDR3 length is 15 residues. In DNA, the CDR3 is TGTGCCAGCTCACCACCAACGGGGCCTTACAATGAGCAGTTCTTC. Residues: CASSPPTGPYNEQFF.

The gene calls are TRBV30 and TRBJ2-5; D tentatively fits TRBD1 or TRBD2 (5 bases each). V lost 6 bases, J lost 1 base, and 15 bases lay in between. The CDR3 runs to 14 residues. In germline, CDR1 is GTSNPN, CDR2 SVGIG (reference sequence). CDR3 loop: CACHVWGTQETQYF. CDR3 bases: TGTGCCTGCCACGTCTGGGGGACCCAAGAGACCCAGTACTTC.

The genes are TRBV18 and TRBJ1-2; 10 bases agree with TRBD1. Trimming at V came to 5 bases and at J to 8 bases, leaving 14 bases not matched to a gene. CDR3 length: 16 residues. Germline lookup yields CDR1 KGHSH and CDR2 LQKENI. The CDR3 DNA reads as TGTGCCAGCTCATTACGACAGGGGGCGCTGACCCGGGGCTACACCTTC. Residues: CASSLRQGALTRGYTF.

The chain links TRBV10-2 to TRBJ1-4, with a tentative D call TRBD1 (6 bases). Trimming stripped 3 bases from V and 2 bases from J, with 16 bases between. The CDR3 contains 17 residues. Germline loops: CDR1 WSHSY, CDR2 SAAADI. This chain's CDR3 is CASSDGGLVSTNEKLFF. DNA for the CDR3: TGCGCCAGCAGTGACGGGGGGCTAGTTTCGACTAATGAAAAACTGTTTTTT.

The rearrangement links TRBV19 to TRBJ1-6; 7 nucleotides match TRBD1. With 7 bases clipped from V and 10 bases from J, the junction kept 7 bases outside the gene matches. The CDR3 loop spans 13 amino acids. CDR1 is LNHDA and CDR2 is SQIVND in the germline V gene (reference sequence). The CDR3 is CASTGRGESPLHF. The CDR3 coding sequence is TGTGCCAGTACGGGCAGGGGGGAATCACCCCTCCACTTT. Full variable domain (outside the CDR3, taken from reference TRBV19 and TRBJ1-6): DGGITQSPKYLFRKEGQNVTLSCEQNLNHDAMYWYRQDPGQGLRLIYYSQIVNDFQKGDIAEGYSVSREKKESFPLTVTSAQKNPTAFYLCASTGRGESPLHFGNGTRLTVT.

This clone was observed a single time. The V and J genes are TRBV10-3 and TRBJ1-3; 7 bases map to TRBD1. The CDR3 loop spans 16 amino acids. Trimming at V came to 2 bases and at J to 5 bases, leaving 9 bases not matched to a gene. Germline lookup yields CDR1 ENHRY and CDR2 SYGVKD. The DNA of the CDR3 is TGTGCCATCAGTGAGAGCACCTGGGACAGTCGAAACACCATATATTTT. It codes for CAISESTWDSRNTIYF.

In nucleotides, the CDR3 is TGTGCCAGCAGTTTAGGGACACCCTCGACCTATGGCTACACCTTC. Its protein product is CASSLGTPSTYGYTF. The chain recombines TRBV28 with TRBJ1-2; weak D call: TRBD1 (6 bases). This CDR3 contains 15 residues. Germline CDR1 and CDR2: MDHEN and SYDVKM. Deletions cut 2 bases from V and 4 bases from J, with 14 bases between.